Reported below is one T cell receptor beta chain. This specimen comes from a study of cytomegalovirus exposure and HLA in healthy donors. With 60 Vbeta and 13 Jbeta primers, the PCR was carried out. This table comes from immunoSEQ multiplex PCR, and its TCRdb copy is limited to in-frame clones, with some not included. Its table records about 49,000 clones. The CDR3 loop spans 15 amino acids. V trimming: 3 bases; J trimming: 4 bases; junction bases outside the gene matches: 8. Germline CDR1 and CDR2: SQVTM and ANQGSEA. Sequencing used PBMCs. The chain is built from TRBV29-1 and TRBJ2-7; 11 nucleotides agree with TRBD2. This TCR derives from a man aged 18-30 years in good health and CMV-seropositive. The chain's CDR3 is CSVEIGTSGEYEQYF. CDR3 nucleotide sequence: TGCAGCGTTGAGATAGGGACTAGCGGAGAATACGAGCAGTACTTC.